Presented here are 27 T cell receptor beta chains from one specimen sequenced in a study of blood T cell repertoires in COVID-19. Repertoires were generated with immunoSEQ multiplex PCR, while TCRdb's copy carries only in-frame clones and drops some. The table has fewer than 300,000 clones, 85% to 90% seen once; the top ten hold under 14%. Sequenced sample: peripheral blood. These receptors were taken from a man aged 45-60 years with COVID-19, enrolled during active disease.

The gene calls are TRBV10-3 and TRBJ2-5; TRBD1 is a possible D gene (5 bases). In germline, CDR1 is ENHRY, CDR2 SYGVKD. The V end was cut by 10 bases, the J end by 2 bases, with 14 bases between. The CDR3 runs to 13 residues. The CDR3 coding sequence is TGTGCCAGTAAGGACACCCTACAAGAGACCCAGTACTTC. Translated: CASKDTLQETQYF.

This sequence joins TRBV7-2 and TRBJ2-7, with 11 bases lining up with TRBD1. CDR3 length: 15 residues. Germline CDR1 and CDR2: SGHTA and FQGNSA. V lost 5 bases, J lost 5 bases, and 8 bases stayed unmatched. The CDR3 sequence is CASSAPDRGPNEQYF. As DNA, the CDR3 is TGTGCCAGCAGCGCCCCGGACAGGGGGCCCAACGAGCAGTACTTC.

The chain couples TRBV2 to TRBJ1-2; weak D call: TRBD1 (6 bases). V was trimmed by 6 bases and J by 7 bases, leaving 15 bases between them. This CDR3 region has 13 residues. Germline V gene sequence: CDR1 SNHLY, CDR2 FYNNEI. The CDR3 spells CASRVPGGGGYTF. CDR3 nucleotides: TGTGCCAGCAGGGTCCCGGGGGGCGGTGGCTACACCTTC.

The gene calls are TRBV2 and TRBJ1-6, with D possibly TRBD1 on 5 matching bases. Trimming took 0 bases from V and 2 from J, leaving 11 bases between them. Germline values: CDR1 SNHLY, CDR2 FYNNEI. This CDR3 spans 17 amino acids. The CDR3, as DNA: TGTGCCAGCAGTGAAGCGCGGGGGTCAACCTATAATTCACCCCTCCACTTT. It translates to CASSEARGSTYNSPLHF.

The rearrangement joins TRBV15 to TRBJ1-5; 9 positions match TRBD1. The CDR3 has 16 residues. Germline CDR1 LNHNV, CDR2 YYDKDF (reference sequence). V was clipped by 4 bases and J by 4 bases; unmatched bases: 8. CDR3 DNA sequence: TGTGCCACCAGCACCTGGAACAGGGGGCAAAATCAGCCCCAGCATTTT. As protein: CATSTWNRGQNQPQHF.

The chain combines TRBV18 with TRBJ2-2; 11 bases map to TRBD2. Losses at the gene ends were 2 bases for V and 1 base for J; bases not matched to a gene: 9. Germline V gene data show CDR1 as KGHSH and CDR2 as LQKENI. This CDR3 region has 19 residues. For the CDR3, the DNA is TGTGCCAGCTCACCAACGAGACTAGCGGGATCGGTGAACACCGGGGAGCTGTTTTTT. Its protein is CASSPTRLAGSVNTGELFF.

This clone showed up many times. The chain carries TRBV7-9 and TRBJ2-7; TRBD1 matches at 7 bases. V lost 0 bases to trimming and J lost 1 base; unmatched junction nucleotides: 6. CDR1 is SEHNR, CDR2 FQNEAQ, per germline (reference sequence). The CDR3 is 16 residues long. The CDR3, as DNA: TGTGCCAGCAGCTTAGCCTCCGGGACAGAGTCCTACGAGCAGTACTTC. Protein: CASSLASGTESYEQYF.

The J gene is TRBJ2-2, the V gene TRBV11-3; unclear D gene. Germline V lookup: CDR1 SGHNT, CDR2 YENEEA. V gave up 6 bases and J gave up 2 bases, with 7 bases separating them. This CDR3 has 13 amino acids. As DNA, the CDR3 is TGTGCCAGCAGTGCTAGAAACACCGGGGAGCTGTTTTTT. It translates to CASSARNTGELFF.

The chain combines TRBV19 with TRBJ1-1, with D unresolved. There are 16 residues in the CDR3. Trimming removed 5 bases at V and 4 bases at J, with 20 bases between. Germline V gives CDR1 LNHDA, CDR2 SQIVND (reference sequence). The CDR3 loop reads CASSLLGDPGTTEAFF. CDR3 in DNA: TGTGCCAGTAGTTTGCTCGGGGATCCGGGTACCACTGAAGCTTTCTTT.

This sequence joins TRBV19 and TRBJ1-5; 9 bases line up with TRBD1. The CDR3 runs to 14 residues. V gave up 8 bases and J gave up 0 bases; unmatched junction bases: 2. CDR1 LNHDA and CDR2 SQIVND come from the germline V gene (reference sequence). The CDR3 spells CASGQGYSNQPQHF. In nucleotides, the CDR3 is TGTGCCAGTGGACAGGGGTATAGCAATCAGCCCCAGCATTTT.

The gene calls are TRBV18 and TRBJ1-5; D is possibly TRBD1 (6 bases). The CDR3 has 15 amino acids. Looked up from germline, CDR1 is KGHSH and CDR2 is LQKENI. Trimming pared 5 bases from V and 0 bases from J, leaving 11 bases between. CDR3 DNA: TGTGCCAGCTCAGCAAACAGGGATAGCAATCAGCCCCAGCATTTT. Encoded protein: CASSANRDSNQPQHF.

The CDR3 sequence: CASSREGAAPNEKLFF. CDR3 nucleotides: TGTGCCAGCAGCCGGGAGGGGGCTGCACCTAATGAAAAACTGTTTTTT. This chain connects TRBV25-1 to TRBJ1-4; TRBD1 matches 7 bases. CDR3 length: 16 amino acids. J was trimmed by 3 bases and V by 6 bases; bases with no gene match: 10. Looked up from germline, CDR1 is MGHDK and CDR2 is SYGVNS. The whole variable domain, filled in from reference TRBV25-1 and TRBJ1-4, reads EADIYQTPRYLVIGTGKKITLECSQTMGHDKMYWYQQDPGMELHLIHYSYGVNSTEKGDLSSESTVSRIRTEHFPLTLESARPSHTSQYLCASSREGAAPNEKLFFGSGTQLSVL.

The chain employs TRBV7-9 and TRBJ1-5, with D unresolved. Per the germline V gene, CDR1 is SEHNR and CDR2 is FQNEAQ (reference sequence). Between the trimmed V and J ends, which lost 5 bases and 9 bases, there was a span of 8 bases. The CDR3 spans 11 residues. CDR3 DNA sequence: TGTGCCAGCAGCGCCAGTGGGCCCCAGCATTTT. The encoded protein is CASSASGPQHF. The complete variable domain, with remaining parts taken from reference TRBV7-9 and TRBJ1-5, reads DTGVSQNPRHKITKRGQNVTFRCDPISEHNRLYWYRQTLGQGPEFLTYFQNEAQLEKSRLLSDRFSAERPKGSFSTLEIQRTEQGDSAMYLCASSASGPQHFGDGTRLSIL.

The rearrangement joins TRBV19 to TRBJ2-5, with TRBD2 matching over 13 bases. The J call may be faulty, since TRBJ2-7 better matches the DNA end. There are 15 residues in the CDR3. Germline CDR1 reads LNHDA; CDR2 reads SQIVND (reference sequence). CDR3 DNA: TGTGCCAGTAGTATCGGACTAGCGGGAGCCTACGAGCAGTACTTC. It encodes CASSIGLAGAYEQYF.

The chain joins TRBV7-9 to TRBJ1-1; 12 bases are a match to TRBD1. This CDR3 is 14 amino acids long. CDR1 and CDR2 from the germline V gene are SEHNR and FQNEAQ (reference sequence). V shed 5 bases and J 6 bases; nucleotides not matched to a gene: 4. The CDR3 DNA follows: TGTGCCAGCAGCCCGGGACAGGGGGCGTCTGAAGCTTTCTTT. This sequence encodes CASSPGQGASEAFF.

The V and J genes are TRBV20-1 and TRBJ2-1; TRBD1 might be the D (6 bases). Deletions cut 3 bases from V and 3 bases from J, with 21 bases between. CDR3 length equals 17 residues. The germline V gene encodes CDR1 DFQATT and CDR2 SNEGSKA (reference sequence). The CDR3 loop reads CSASKIPGQGFYNEQFF. The CDR3 DNA follows: TGCAGTGCTAGTAAGATCCCGGGGCAGGGGTTCTACAATGAGCAGTTCTTC.

The chain recombines TRBV2 with TRBJ2-2; maybe TRBD1 (6 bases). The CDR3 is 15 residues long. V was trimmed by 4 bases and J by 7 bases, leaving 16 bases between them. The germline V gene has CDR1 SNHLY and CDR2 FYNNEI. As DNA, the CDR3 is TGTGCCAGCAGTGGGCTGGGGGCTGAGATCGGGGAGCTGTTTTTT. It specifies CASSGLGAEIGELFF.

This clone was seen a handful of times. CDR3 protein: CSARRGSEAFF. The DNA of the CDR3 is TGCAGTGCTCGCAGGGGGTCTGAAGCTTTCTTT. J is TRBJ1-1 and V is TRBV20-1; 7 bases are a match to TRBD1. Per the germline V gene, CDR1 is DFQATT and CDR2 is SNEGSKA (reference sequence). Losses at the gene ends were 5 bases for V and 6 bases for J; bases not matched to a gene: 3. There are 11 residues in the CDR3.

V is TRBV18 and J is TRBJ1-6; 11 bases are a match to TRBD1. The CDR3 is 15 amino acids. Germline V gene sequence: CDR1 KGHSH, CDR2 LQKENI. After removal of 3 bases from V and 9 bases from J, the junction contained 4 bases not matched to a gene. The CDR3 loop reads CASSPPGTGGSPLHF. The CDR3 bases are TGTGCCAGCTCACCTCCCGGGACAGGGGGTTCACCCCTCCACTTT.

V and J are TRBV24-1 and TRBJ1-2; a possible D gene is TRBD1 (6 bases). This CDR3 is built from 14 residues. V lost 3 bases and J lost 8, with 15 bases in between. From germline, CDR1 is KGHDR and CDR2 SFDVKD. The CDR3 here is CATSDPGGASGYTF. In nucleotides, the CDR3 is TGTGCCACCAGTGATCCCGGGGGGGCAAGCGGCTACACCTTC.

The chain employs TRBV6-2 or TRBV6-3 and TRBJ2-7, with D possibly TRBD1 on 6 matching bases. Germline assignment: CDR1 MNHEY and CDR2 SVGEGT. The V end was cut by 5 bases, the J end by 9 bases, with 17 bases between. The CDR3 is made up of 13 amino acids. The CDR3 DNA is TGTGCCAGCAGTGTTTTCCAGGGGATAGGGCAGTACTTC. Translated, it gives CASSVFQGIGQYF.

This chain connects TRBV27 to TRBJ1-6; D possibly corresponds to TRBD1 (5 bases). Between the trimmed V and J ends, which lost 7 bases and 2 bases, there was a span of 9 bases. Germline-derived CDR1 and CDR2 are MNHEY and SMNVEV (reference sequence). The length of the CDR3 is 14 residues. The CDR3 sequence is CASNIGAYNSPLHF. The CDR3 nucleotides are TGTGCCAGCAATATAGGGGCCTATAATTCACCCCTCCACTTT.

The chain employs TRBV10-3 and TRBJ2-2; a weak D match, TRBD2 (7 bases). V dropped 0 bases and J dropped 5 bases, with 13 bases sitting between them. The CDR3 runs to 16 residues. Looked up from germline, CDR1 is ENHRY and CDR2 is SYGVKD. DNA for the CDR3: TGTGCCATCAGTGAGTCGCGGGGGCAGGGGACCGGGGAGCTGTTTTTT. Residues: CAISESRGQGTGELFF.

The chain joins TRBV10-1 to TRBJ2-7; D unclear. V lost 2 bases, J lost 9 bases, and 8 bases lay in between. In germline, CDR1 is WNHNN, CDR2 SYGVQD (reference sequence). This CDR3 is 11 amino acids long. CDR3 DNA: TGCGCCAGCAGTGAGGGAGATCTGCAGTACTTC. Encoded protein: CASSEGDLQYF.

The chain links TRBV5-4 to TRBJ2-7; 10 bases are shared with TRBD1. The CDR3 is 15 residues long. CDR1 SGHNT and CDR2 YYREEE come from the germline V gene (reference sequence). V lost 5 bases and J lost 3; bases outside the gene matches: 8. The CDR3 DNA reads TGTGCCAGCAGTCTGGGGGGGACAGGGGACTACGAGCAGTACTTC. It translates to CASSLGGTGDYEQYF.

The chain joins TRBV28 to TRBJ2-5; TRBD1 is a possible D gene (6 bases). Trimming shortened V by 5 bases and J by 1 base, and 11 bases separated the two germline ends. The CDR3 extends over 14 amino acids. The V gene's germline CDR1 is MDHEN and CDR2 SYDVKM. The CDR3 nucleotides are TGTGCCAGCAGTAACCGGGACATCCAAGAGACCCAGTACTTC. Its translation is CASSNRDIQETQYF.

A single count supports this clone. The chain has TRBV27 and TRBJ2-5, with 7 bases that match TRBD2. This CDR3 has 14 amino acids. CDR1 MNHEY and CDR2 SMNVEV come from the germline V gene (reference sequence). J was trimmed by 1 base and V by 8 bases; bases with no gene match: 7. For the CDR3, the DNA is TGTGCCAGCCCACCCCGGGAGGTCCAAGAGACCCAGTACTTC. Translating it yields CASPPREVQETQYF.